This is a list of T cell receptor beta chains from one sample in a study of T cell repertoires in cytomegalovirus infection. TCRdb redid the calling of the reads with MiXCR, one entry per CDR3 protein. This table holds about 100,000 distinct CDR3 sequences, 20% to 30% found once. Input material: CD8+ T cells from PBMCs. These receptors all come from a human donor in good health (CMV status not recorded). Some clones in this sample may be carry-over from other donors' samples. The CDR3 runs from the conserved cysteine through the conserved F or W. The D gene is left open where the match is weak. The size field is filled for only some rows; it gives once, few, many or a size class.

>.|.|TRBJ2-6|TRBV6-2/TRBV6-3
CASTQGSGANVLTF
TGTGCCAGCACCCAGGGATCTGGGGCCAACGTCCTGACTTTC
>.|.|TRBJ1-5|TRBV28
CASLSFRWNGGNQPQHF
TGTGCCAGCCTCTCCTTCAGGTGGAATGGGGGCAATCAGCCCCAGCATTTT
>.|.|TRBJ1-1|TRBV18
CASSQVTGGIGNTEAFF
TGTGCCAGCTCACAAGTGACAGGCGGCATTGGGAACACTGAAGCTTTCTTT
>.|.|TRBJ2-6|TRBV11-2
CASESNVRSGANVLTF
TGTGCCAGCGAGAGTAATGTCCGGTCTGGGGCCAACGTCCTGACTTTC
>few|TRBD1|TRBJ2-7|TRBV2
CATRQGANGGFYEQYF
TGTGCCACACGACAGGGGGCCAACGGGGGTTTCTACGAGCAGTACTTC
>few|.|TRBJ2-1|TRBV7-9
CASSFGVNEQFF
TGTGCCAGCAGCTTTGGGGTAAATGAGCAGTTCTTC
>few|TRBD1|TRBJ2-4|TRBV11-2
CASSLSGTGINIQYF
TGTGCCAGCAGCTTATCCGGGACAGGGATAAACATTCAGTACTTC
>many|.|TRBJ2-1|TRBV7-2
CASSEYYHEQFF
TGTGCCAGCAGCGAATACTATCATGAGCAGTTCTTC
>.|TRBD2|TRBJ2-1|TRBV28
CASSFRGGRNEQFF
TGTGCCAGCAGTTTCCGCGGGGGGCGGAATGAGCAGTTCTTC
>few|.|TRBJ1-1|TRBV4-3
CASSQEEEGHLNTEAFF
TGCGCCAGCAGCCAAGAGGAAGAAGGACATCTGAACACTGAAGCTTTCTTT
>many|TRBD1|TRBJ2-7|TRBV4-3
CASSYETGITYEQYF
TGCGCCAGCAGCTACGAGACAGGGATTACCTACGAGCAGTACTTC
>many|.|TRBJ2-3|TRBV5-6
CASSVAGTDTQYF
TGTGCCAGCAGCGTCGCTGGGACAGATACGCAGTATTTT
>.|TRBD2|TRBJ2-7|TRBV20-1
CSARDVLATYEQYF
TGCAGTGCCAGAGACGTACTAGCGACCTACGAGCAGTACTTC
>few|.|TRBJ2-7|TRBV20-1
CSAGSSGQGYEQYF
TGCAGTGCTGGCTCTTCTGGGCAGGGCTACGAGCAGTACTTC
>many|.|TRBJ2-2|TRBV7-3
CASSPSGTGELFF
TGTGCCAGCAGCCCGTCCGGCACCGGGGAGCTGTTTTTT
>large|.|TRBJ2-1|TRBV13
CASSLGSNEQFF
TGTGCCAGCAGCTTAGGCAGTAATGAGCAGTTCTTC
>few|.|TRBJ1-2|TRBV6-5
CASSTYAGSNYGYTF
TGTGCCAGCAGTACCTACGCGGGCAGTAACTATGGCTACACCTTC
>.|TRBD2|TRBJ2-7|TRBV5-6
CASSLELAGDYEQYF
TGTGCCAGCAGCTTGGAACTAGCGGGAGACTACGAGCAGTACTTC
>many|.|TRBJ2-7|TRBV7-2
CASSLAGEPYEQYF
TGTGCCAGCAGCTTAGCGGGAGAACCCTACGAGCAGTACTTC
>.|TRBD1|TRBJ1-1|TRBV4-1
CASSQVGQGGTEAFF
TGCGCCAGCAGCCAAGTGGGACAGGGGGGGACTGAAGCTTTCTTT
>.|.|TRBJ1-5|TRBV6-2/TRBV6-3
CASAWVRGNQPQHF
TGTGCCAGCGCCTGGGTCAGGGGCAATCAGCCCCAGCATTTT
>.|.|TRBJ1-5|TRBV28
CASSWDTQYSNQPQHF
TGTGCCAGCAGTTGGGACACCCAATATAGCAATCAGCCCCAGCATTTT
>.|.|TRBJ2-1|TRBV4-3
CASSPSEGAYNEQFF
TGCGCCAGCAGCCCCTCCGAGGGGGCCTACAATGAGCAGTTCTTC
>.|.|TRBJ1-1|TRBV19
CASSAGEAGFKNTEAFF
TGTGCCAGTAGTGCAGGGGAGGCGGGATTCAAGAACACTGAAGCTTTCTTT
>many|.|TRBJ1-1|TRBV15
CATSGGVATEAFF
TGTGCCACCAGCGGGGGAGTCGCCACTGAAGCTTTCTTT
>.|.|TRBJ2-1|TRBV27
CASTLGGAAGWFF
TGTGCCAGCACCCTTGGGGGGGCCGCTGGGTGGTTCTTC
>few|TRBD2|TRBJ2-1|TRBV5-8
CASSSISGSKNEQFF
TGTGCCAGCAGCTCGATTAGCGGGAGTAAAAATGAGCAGTTCTTC
>few|TRBD2|TRBJ2-1|TRBV20-1
CSARNIAGGVPNEQFF
TGCAGTGCTAGAAATATAGCGGGAGGGGTGCCCAATGAGCAGTTCTTC
>many|.|TRBJ2-3|TRBV5-6
CASSLVGEADTQYF
TGTGCCAGCAGCTTGGTTGGGGAGGCAGATACGCAGTATTTT
>.|.|TRBJ2-3|TRBV19
CASTHRAGGIADTQYF
TGTGCCAGTACCCATCGGGCTGGGGGGATTGCAGATACGCAGTATTTT
>.|.|TRBJ1-2|TRBV7-6
CASSINTRETF
TGTGCCAGCAGCATAAATACAAGGGAAACCTTC
>.|.|TRBJ2-7|TRBV7-9
CASSFWGFYEQYF
TGTGCCAGCAGCTTTTGGGGGTTCTACGAGCAGTACTTC
>many|TRBD1|TRBJ1-2|TRBV28
CASSEAGGLHYGYTF
TGTGCCAGCAGCGAAGCAGGGGGACTACACTATGGCTACACCTTC
>many|.|TRBJ1-2|TRBV27
CASSWGESNYGYTF
TGTGCCAGCAGCTGGGGGGAGAGTAACTATGGCTACACCTTC
>.|.|TRBJ2-6|TRBV6-2/TRBV6-3
CASRGNPGLTGANVLTF
TGTGCCAGCAGGGGGAATCCGGGACTGACTGGGGCCAACGTCCTGACTTTC
>.|.|TRBJ2-1|TRBV25-1
CASSERADYNEQFF
TGTGCCAGCAGTGAACGGGCGGACTACAATGAGCAGTTCTTC
>.|.|TRBJ1-5|TRBV28
CASSTPLGIQPQHF
TGTGCCAGCAGTACCCCCCTAGGGATCCAGCCCCAGCATTTT
>few|TRBD1|TRBJ2-2|TRBV7-9
CASSPRQGPNTGELFF
TGTGCCAGCAGCCCCCGACAGGGCCCGAACACCGGGGAGCTGTTTTTT
>once|.|TRBJ1-2|TRBV28
CASSLPGHSYGYTF
TGTGCCAGCAGTTTACCTGGGCATAGCTATGGCTACACCTTC
>few|.|TRBJ2-7|TRBV28
CASSPSRSSYEQYF
TGTGCCAGCAGTCCTAGCAGGAGCTCCTACGAGCAGTACTTC
>many|.|TRBJ1-5|TRBV12-3/TRBV12-4
CASSPLGIRSNQPQHF
TGTGCCAGCAGTCCACTCGGTATTAGGTCGAATCAGCCCCAGCATTTT
>many|.|TRBJ2-1|TRBV11-2
CASSPRGGASSYNEQFF
TGTGCCAGCAGCCCTAGGGGGGGGGCGAGCTCCTACAATGAGCAGTTCTTC
>few|.|TRBJ2-7|TRBV5-5
CASSLGSGLSSYEQYF
TGTGCCAGCAGCTTGGGATCGGGACTCTCCTCCTACGAGCAGTACTTC
>many|.|TRBJ2-1|TRBV7-3
CASQKGQSPYNEQFF
TGTGCCAGCCAAAAGGGGCAGTCCCCCTACAATGAGCAGTTCTTC
>once|.|TRBJ1-2|TRBV20-1
CSASYRNGYTF
TGCAGTGCTTCCTACAGGAATGGCTACACCTTC
>many|.|TRBJ1-1|TRBV27
CASTPGVAGEAFF
TGTGCCAGCACCCCGGGGGTTGCGGGTGAAGCTTTCTTT
>.|.|TRBJ1-2|TRBV19
CASSIPHRTPNYGYTF
TGTGCCAGTAGTATCCCCCACAGGACACCGAACTATGGCTACACCTTC
>.|TRBD1|TRBJ2-7|TRBV7-8
CASSLATGKSHEQYF
TGTGCCAGCAGCTTAGCGACAGGGAAATCCCACGAGCAGTACTTC
>few|.|TRBJ1-1|TRBV27
CASSLSSGLGQTEAFF
TGTGCCAGCAGTTTATCGTCAGGGTTAGGGCAGACTGAAGCTTTCTTT
>.|.|TRBJ1-3|TRBV12-3/TRBV12-4
CASSFGIGNTIYF
TGTGCCAGCAGTTTCGGGATTGGAAACACCATATATTTT
>.|.|TRBJ2-3|TRBV7-9
CASNLRVLSLADTQYF
TGTGCCAGCAACTTACGGGTTCTCTCTCTCGCAGATACGCAGTATTTT
>.|TRBD1|TRBJ1-1|TRBV2
CASTRTRGGLTEAFF
TGTGCCAGCACTCGGACGAGAGGGGGCTTGACTGAAGCTTTCTTT
>many|TRBD1|TRBJ1-6|TRBV7-8
CASSLMGTGTEGSPLHF
TGTGCCAGCAGCTTGATGGGAACCGGGACAGAGGGTTCACCCCTCCACTTT
>many|.|TRBJ2-7|TRBV7-9
CASSPNPRGGAYEQYF
TGTGCCAGCAGCCCCAACCCCCGGGGAGGTGCCTACGAGCAGTACTTC
>.|.|TRBJ1-5|TRBV20-1
CSATYRVWNQPQHF
TGCAGTGCAACATACAGGGTTTGGAATCAGCCCCAGCATTTT
>once|.|TRBJ2-7|TRBV3-1
CASSRDTHEQYF
TGTGCCAGCAGCCGGGACACCCACGAGCAGTACTTC
>.|TRBD2|TRBJ2-7|TRBV11-2
CASRPAGGSYEQYF
TGTGCCAGCAGGCCAGCGGGGGGCTCCTACGAGCAGTACTTC
>.|.|TRBJ2-1|TRBV12-3/TRBV12-4
CASSREYNEQFF
TGTGCCAGCAGTCGGGAGTACAATGAGCAGTTCTTC
>many|TRBD2|TRBJ2-7|TRBV12-3/TRBV12-4
CASTSGTKEYEQYF
TGTGCCAGCACTTCCGGGACTAAGGAGTACGAGCAGTACTTC